Each of the 13 T cell receptor beta chains below was sequenced from the same sample in a study of blood T cell repertoires in COVID-19. Some clones are missing from TCRdb's copy, which holds only in-frame ones; the method was immunoSEQ multiplex PCR. This table holds around 72,000 clones, roughly 87% found once. Sample: peripheral blood. These receptors were collected from a human donor in a cohort sampled during active COVID-19.

The sample holds a few counts of this clone. The chain uses TRBV30 and TRBJ2-7, with TRBD2 identical over 8 bases. This CDR3 comprises 12 residues. Germline lookup yields CDR1 GTSNPN and CDR2 SVGIG (reference sequence). In nucleotides, the CDR3 is TGTGCGGGCGGGAGGAGATGGGACGAGCAGTACTTC. This translates into CAGGRRWDEQYF.

The gene calls are TRBV7-9 and TRBJ1-5; D gene unclear. Germline CDR1 is SEHNR and CDR2 is FQNEAQ (reference sequence). The CDR3 is 12 residues long. With 5 bases removed from V and 4 bases from J, the gap between germline ends came to 6 bases. The CDR3 protein is CASSRPNQPQHF. In DNA form, the CDR3 reads TGTGCCAGCAGCCGTCCTAATCAGCCCCAGCATTTT.

This sequence joins TRBV11-3 and TRBJ1-1, with unresolved D. Trimming stripped 5 bases from V and 4 bases from J, with 14 bases between. The CDR3 consists of 14 residues. The germline CDR1 and CDR2 sequences are SGHNT and YENEEA. The CDR3: CASSPGRESTEAFF. CDR3 sequence (DNA): TGTGCCAGCAGCCCCGGACGGGAGTCCACTGAAGCTTTCTTT. Variable domain in full (rest from reference TRBV11-3 and TRBJ1-1): EAGVVQSPRYKIIEKKQPVAFWCNPISGHNTLYWYLQNLGQGPELLIRYENEEAVDDSQLPKDRFSAERLKGVDSTLKIQPAELGDSAVYLCASSPGRESTEAFFGQGTRLTVV.

This clone was counted at least ten times. The chain recombines TRBV2 with TRBJ1-6; D remains ambiguous. The V gene's germline CDR1 is SNHLY and CDR2 FYNNEI. The V and J ends lost 4 bases and 8 bases respectively, with 9 bases between them. This CDR3 comprises 13 residues. This chain's CDR3 is CASSAQVDSPLHF. CDR3 bases: TGTGCCAGCAGTGCCCAGGTTGATTCACCCCTCCACTTT.

V gene TRBV9 combines with J gene TRBJ1-2; D is undetermined. CDR3 length: 14 amino acids. Per the germline V gene, CDR1 is SGDLS and CDR2 is YYNGEE. Trimming shortened V by 0 bases and J by 0 bases, and 6 bases separated the two germline ends. This chain's CDR3 is CASSVALTNYGYTF. As DNA, the CDR3 is TGTGCCAGCAGCGTAGCACTGACTAACTATGGCTACACCTTC.

The chain recombines TRBV6-5 with TRBJ1-5; unclear D gene. V lost 5 bases and J 6 bases, leaving 11 bases between the germline ends. CDR3 length: 13 residues. Germline V gene lookup returns CDR1 MNHEY and CDR2 SVGAGI. The CDR3 loop is CASSPFESQPQHF. The DNA for the CDR3 is TGTGCCAGCAGTCCTTTCGAGTCTCAGCCCCAGCATTTT.

V is TRBV7-2 and J is TRBJ1-2; 8 bases are shared with TRBD1. V shed 3 bases and J 6 bases; nucleotides not matched to a gene: 6. The CDR3 contains 14 residues. Germline V gene sequence: CDR1 SGHTA, CDR2 FQGNSA. Here the CDR3 reads CASSFPTGVDGYTF. CDR3 sequence (DNA): TGTGCCAGCAGCTTCCCGACAGGGGTCGATGGCTACACCTTC.

The chain joins TRBV7-6 to TRBJ1-4, with D unresolved. The V gene lost 2 bases and the J gene lost 6 bases, with 13 bases spanning the gap. CDR3 length: 15 residues. CDR1 is SGHVS, CDR2 FNYEAQ, per germline. The CDR3 DNA reads as TGTGCCAGCAGCTTATCTGCCTACACAGATGAAAAACTGTTTTTT. It is translated as CASSLSAYTDEKLFF.

The chain recombines TRBV3-1 (or the pseudogene TRBV3-2) with TRBJ1-2, with TRBD1 identical over 9 bases. Germline V gene data show CDR1 as LGHDT and CDR2 as YNNKEL (reference sequence). After removal of 1 base from V and 0 bases from J, the junction contained 6 bases not matched to a gene. The CDR3 runs to 17 residues. DNA for the CDR3: TGTGCCAGCAGCCAAGTGGGGACAGGGCAAACTAACTATGGCTACACCTTC. This translates into CASSQVGTGQTNYGYTF.

This sequence joins TRBV4-1 and TRBJ2-7; TRBD1 matches at 7 bases. V gave up 5 bases and J gave up 5 bases; unmatched junction bases: 18. Germline V gene sequence: CDR1 MGHRA, CDR2 YSYEKL. This CDR3 has 17 amino acids. CDR3 amino acids: CASSALLGAGGLDEQYF. For the CDR3, the DNA is TGCGCCAGCAGCGCTTTGCTTGGGGCAGGGGGTTTGGACGAGCAGTACTTC.

V and J are TRBV4-1 and TRBJ2-7; 9 nucleotides match TRBD1. CDR1 and CDR2 from the germline V gene are MGHRA and YSYEKL. V gave up 4 bases and J gave up 2 bases; unmatched junction bases: 3. The CDR3 has 14 residues. The CDR3 loop is CASSLRTGAYEQYF. The CDR3, as DNA: TGCGCCAGCAGCCTAAGGACAGGGGCCTACGAGCAGTACTTC.

V gene TRBV5-4 combines with J gene TRBJ2-7; the D is unclear. Trimming left V 5 bases short and J 4 bases short, with 13 bases between. Germline CDR1 and CDR2: SGHNT and YYREEE (reference sequence). The CDR3 contains 13 residues. CDR3 in DNA: TGTGCCAGCAGAAGTGATGCAGGATACGAGCAGTACTTC. Its protein is CASRSDAGYEQYF.

This clone came up a few times. The genes are TRBV4-3 and TRBJ1-5, with TRBD1 matching 9 bases. This CDR3 is 15 amino acids long. Germline V gene sequence: CDR1 LGHNA, CDR2 YSLEER. V shed 0 bases and J 7 bases; nucleotides not matched to a gene: 4. This chain's CDR3 is CASSQEDRGDQPQHF. CDR3 nucleotides: TGCGCCAGCAGCCAAGAGGACAGGGGCGACCAGCCCCAGCATTTT.